A selection of T cell receptor beta chains follows, all from one sample in a study of regulatory dendritic cells for organ transplantation. Sequenced by immunoSEQ multiplex PCR; TCRdb stores in-frame clones only, minus some. The table records about 30,000 clones, around 84% of them present only once. What was sequenced was naive CD4+ T cells from blood. The source is a human donor in good health. Both conserved end residues are part of each CDR3. A D gene is named only where the DNA matches it firmly. Clone size is given for some rows only: seen once, a few or many times, or a class if the clone is expanded.

>TRBJ1-1|.|.|TRBV5-8
TGTGCCAGCAGCCGCTGGGCCACTGAAGCTTTCTTT
CASSRWATEAFF
>TRBJ2-2|.|.|TRBV5-6
TGTGCCAGCAGCTTGATGGACATGGGGGGAGCCGGGGAGCTGTTTTTT
CASSLMDMGGAGELFF
>TRBJ2-7|TRBD2|once|TRBV29-1
TGCAGCGCAACTAGCGGGGGTTCCTACGAGCAGTACTTC
CSATSGGSYEQYF
>TRBJ1-2|.|.|TRBV19
TGTGCCAGTAGTATGGTGAGCAACTATGGCTACACCTTC
CASSMVSNYGYTF
>TRBJ1-1|TRBD1|.|TRBV7-2
TGTGCCAGCAGCTTAGACCGCGCCGGGACAGGGAACACTGAAGCTTTCTTT
CASSLDRAGTGNTEAFF
>TRBJ1-5|TRBD1|.|TRBV13
TGTGCCAGCAGCTACAGGGGTGGTGGCAATCAGCCCCAGCATTTT
CASSYRGGGNQPQHF
>TRBJ2-7|.|.|TRBV11-3
TGTGCCAGCAGCTCAGGGAGGTACGAGCAGTACTTC
CASSSGRYEQYF
>TRBJ2-2|.|once|TRBV19
TGTGCCAGTAGTACCCTCCCCGGCAGGGTGGGCACCGGGGAGCTGTTTTTT
CASSTLPGRVGTGELFF
>TRBJ1-5|TRBD1|.|TRBV27
TGTGCCAGCAGTTTGGACCCCAGGGGGCGAAGTCAGCCCCAGCATTTT
CASSLDPRGRSQPQHF
>TRBJ1-4|.|.|TRBV2
TGTGCCAGCAGTGAAGGGGGCCCTAATGAAAAACTGTTTTTT
CASSEGGPNEKLFF
>TRBJ2-5|.|.|TRBV2
TGTGCCAGCAGGTGGACAGTCAATCAAGAGACCCAGTACTTC
CASRWTVNQETQYF
>TRBJ1-5|.|.|TRBV6-1
TGTGCCAGCAGTGAGAACGGTTATAGCAATCAGCCCCAGCATTTT
CASSENGYSNQPQHF
>TRBJ2-7|.|.|TRBV11-3
TGTGCCAGCAACCACGACGGGAGCTCCTACGAGCAGTACTTC
CASNHDGSSYEQYF
>TRBJ2-1|TRBD2|.|TRBV6-4
TGTGCCAGCAGTGACTCTGCCGGGGGGGCTTCCCGCTACAATGAGCAGTTCTTC
CASSDSAGGASRYNEQFF
>TRBJ1-3|TRBD1|.|TRBV7-7
TGTGCTAGCAGCTTAGCGGGGACAGATGGAAACACCATATATTTT
CASSLAGTDGNTIYF
>TRBJ1-4|TRBD1|.|TRBV6-1
TGTGCCAGCAGTGGGGGACAGGGGTCGTTCACTAATGAAAAACTGTTTTTT
CASSGGQGSFTNEKLFF
>TRBJ2-7|TRBD1|.|TRBV18
TGTGCCAGCTCACCACAGGACAGGGGGCGAAGGGAGCAGTACTTC
CASSPQDRGRREQYF
>TRBJ1-3|.|.|TRBV9
TGTGCCAGCAGCGTAGAAGGAGGCAGGGGAGACACCATATATTTT
CASSVEGGRGDTIYF
>TRBJ2-5|TRBD1|.|TRBV7-7
TGTGCTAGCAGCCCACGGACAGGGATAGGAGAGACCCAGTACTTC
CASSPRTGIGETQYF